The 26 T cell receptor beta chains in this list originate from one sample, sequenced in a study of human T cells and chemical hapten exposure. Time point here: patch test 1, 2 weeks after DPC sensitization. Specified treatment: therapeutic diphenylcyclopropenone sensitization with weekly scalp DPC. Via MiXCR, TCRdb re-called the RACE reads, giving one row per CDR3 protein. This sample has more than 150,000 distinct CDR3 sequences; roughly 15% occur once, and the top ten carry about 1.8%. Here the sequenced sample was whole blood, taken in connection with sensitization to the hapten diphenylcyclopropenone (DPC). These receptors originate from a woman in her thirties with alopecia areata. Some clones in this sample may be carry-over from other donors' samples.

The J gene is TRBJ1-3, the V gene TRBV18; 9 bases line up with TRBD1. Losses at the gene ends were 2 bases for V and 3 bases for J; bases not matched to a gene: 5. Germline values: CDR1 KGHSH, CDR2 LQKENI. CDR3 size: 16 residues. The CDR3 reads CASSPTNRGLGNTIYF. CDR3 DNA: TGTGCCAGCTCACCAACGAACAGGGGGCTTGGAAACACCATATATTTT.

The rearrangement links TRBV2 to TRBJ2-5; a possible D gene is TRBD1 (5 bases). CDR1 and CDR2 (germline): SNHLY, FYNNEI. The V gene lost 5 bases and the J gene lost 0 bases, with 10 bases spanning the gap. The CDR3 runs to 14 residues. CDR3 loop: CASSNGQYQETQYF. CDR3 nucleotide sequence: TGTGCCAGCAGTAATGGACAATACCAAGAGACCCAGTACTTC.

This clonotype was seen more than once but under ten times. The chain combines TRBV6-2 or TRBV6-3 with TRBJ2-5; D unresolved. Trimming removed 2 bases at V and 2 bases at J, with 15 bases between. The CDR3 extends over 16 amino acids. CDR1 and CDR2 (germline): MNHEY, SVGEGT. The chain's CDR3 is CASSYGHGNTQETQYF. The CDR3 coding sequence is TGTGCCAGCAGTTACGGTCACGGAAATACACAAGAGACCCAGTACTTC.

V usage is TRBV7-9 and J usage is TRBJ2-1, with TRBD2 identical over 7 bases. The CDR3 covers 18 residues. J was trimmed by 5 bases and V by 6 bases; bases with no gene match: 19. Germline CDR1 reads SEHNR; CDR2 reads FQNEAQ (reference sequence). The CDR3 coding sequence is TGTGCCAGCAGATCGACAGATATAGCGGGTCTGACAAACAATGAGCAGTTCTTC. Its protein product is CASRSTDIAGLTNNEQFF.

The chain's CDR3 is CASSHRGLAGGPTDTQYF. DNA of the CDR3: TGTGCCAGCAGTCACCGGGGACTAGCGGGAGGGCCGACAGATACGCAGTATTTT. This chain uses TRBV6-2 or TRBV6-3 with TRBJ2-3, with 16 bases lining up with TRBD2. CDR3 length equals 18 residues. Trimming removed 5 bases from V and 3 bases from J; junction bases left unmatched: 8. CDR1 is MNHEY, CDR2 SVGEGT, per germline.

This clonotype appeared a few times. This chain joins TRBV3-1 and TRBJ2-3, with TRBD1 as a possible D gene (6 bases). The CDR3 spans 15 residues. Germline V CDR1 and CDR2: LGHDT, YNNKEL (reference sequence). Between the trimmed V and J ends, which lost 2 bases and 4 bases, there was a span of 13 bases. Here the CDR3 reads CASSQSSKGADTQYF. In nucleotides, the CDR3 is TGTGCCAGCAGCCAATCTTCTAAGGGGGCAGATACGCAGTATTTT.

This clonotype was seen only once. The rearrangement joins TRBV11-3 to TRBJ2-7; D gene uncertain. The CDR3 extends over 13 amino acids. Germline V gene lookup returns CDR1 SGHNT and CDR2 YENEEA. The germline V and J ends were trimmed by 0 bases and 2 bases, with 5 bases remaining between them. The CDR3 reads CASSLEGPYEQYF. CDR3 in DNA: TGTGCCAGCAGCTTAGAAGGACCCTACGAGCAGTACTTC.

This clonotype turned up a few times. The chain joins TRBV5-1 to TRBJ2-5; TRBD2 agrees at 10 bases. The CDR3 loop spans 16 amino acids. CDR1 and CDR2 from the germline V gene are SGHRS and YFSETQ. Germline trimming cut 0 bases from V and 2 bases from J; bases unmatched to any gene: 4. CDR3 sequence reads: CASSLDGTSVQETQYF. The CDR3 region has the DNA TGCGCCAGCAGCTTGGACGGGACTAGCGTTCAAGAGACCCAGTACTTC.

The chain links TRBV6-1 to TRBJ1-5; D is undetermined. The V end was cut by 6 bases, the J end by 4 bases, with 16 bases between. This CDR3 region has 15 residues. Germline-derived CDR1 and CDR2 are MNHNS and SASEGT. The CDR3 nucleotides are TGTGCCAGCAGCCCCCACCCGCAGGCAAATCAGCCCCAGCATTTT. This gives the protein CASSPHPQANQPQHF.

This clonotype was recorded many times. This rearrangement joins TRBV28 to TRBJ2-3; D gene unclear. This CDR3 has 10 residues. Trimming stripped 4 bases from V and 8 bases from J, with 4 bases between. Germline V gives CDR1 MDHEN, CDR2 SYDVKM. Here the CDR3 reads CASSSVTQYF. The CDR3 DNA reads as TGTGCCAGCAGTTCTGTTACGCAGTATTTT.

The chain uses TRBV5-5 and TRBJ1-1; weak D call: TRBD1 (5 bases). This CDR3 has 17 residues. In germline, CDR1 is SGHKS, CDR2 YYEKEE (reference sequence). V gave up 1 base and J gave up 5 bases, with 21 bases separating them. Here the CDR3 reads CASSLRNVGRETTEAFF. CDR3 coding DNA: TGTGCCAGCAGCTTGCGGAATGTGGGCAGGGAGACGACTGAAGCTTTCTTT.

V and J are TRBV5-1 and TRBJ2-1; 9 bases are shared with TRBD1. V trimming: 4 bases; J trimming: 6 bases; junction bases outside the gene matches: 17. CDR1 is SGHRS and CDR2 is YFSETQ in the germline V gene. CDR3 length: 18 residues. This CDR3 is CASSPGTGSTPQLNEQFF. CDR3 sequence (DNA): TGCGCCAGCAGCCCCGGGACAGGGTCAACTCCCCAACTCAATGAGCAGTTCTTC.

This clonotype has just a few counts. The chain uses TRBV7-2 and TRBJ2-3, with D perhaps matching TRBD2 (6 bases). This CDR3 has 15 residues. V was clipped by 1 base and J by 5 bases, with 13 bases between them. The germline gives CDR1 SGHTA, CDR2 FQGNSA. Here the CDR3 reads CASSLGRGRGDTQYF. The CDR3 DNA reads TGTGCCAGCAGCTTAGGGCGGGGAAGAGGAGATACGCAGTATTTT.

This chain joins TRBV29-1 and TRBJ2-4; D ambiguous. V lost 5 bases to trimming and J lost 5 bases, with 7 bases between them. The CDR3 runs to 11 residues. CDR1 SQVTM and CDR2 ANQGSEA come from the germline V gene. CDR3 in amino acids: CSVLGQNIQYF. The DNA for the CDR3 is TGCAGCGTTTTAGGGCAAAACATTCAGTACTTC.

The chain recombines TRBV7-9 with TRBJ1-2; 12 bases agree with TRBD1. CDR3 length equals 15 residues. The trim removed 5 bases at V and 4 bases at J, leaving 5 bases unmatched. Germline V gene sequence: CDR1 SEHNR, CDR2 FQNEAQ (reference sequence). Written as DNA, the CDR3 is TGTGCCAGCAGCATGGGACAGGGGGCAGTCTATGGCTACACCTTC. Its protein product is CASSMGQGAVYGYTF.

The chain employs TRBV15 and TRBJ2-7; 10 bases map to TRBD1. Germline CDR1 reads LNHNV; CDR2 reads YYDKDF (reference sequence). The CDR3 sequence is 14 residues long. V shed 3 bases and J 5 bases; nucleotides not matched to a gene: 4. Here the CDR3 reads CATSRRTGGDEQYF. The DNA for the CDR3 is TGTGCCACCAGCAGGAGGACAGGGGGAGACGAGCAGTACTTC.

V gene TRBV28 combines with J gene TRBJ1-1; D ambiguous. V lost 3 bases to trimming and J lost 4 bases, with 9 bases between them. This CDR3 spans 13 amino acids. Germline V lookup: CDR1 MDHEN, CDR2 SYDVKM. The CDR3 protein is CASSFDRSTEAFF. In DNA, the CDR3 is TGTGCCAGCAGTTTTGATAGATCCACTGAAGCTTTCTTT. The complete variable domain, with remaining parts taken from reference TRBV28 and TRBJ1-1, reads DVKVTQSSRYLVKRTGEKVFLECVQDMDHENMFWYRQDPGLGLRLIYFSYDVKMKEKGDIPEGYSVSREKKERFSLILESASTNQTSMYLCASSFDRSTEAFFGQGTRLTVV.

In this sample, this clonotype turned up a few times. The chain recombines TRBV18 with TRBJ2-1; D perhaps matches TRBD2 (6 bases). Germline V gene sequence: CDR1 KGHSH, CDR2 LQKENI. This CDR3 has 17 amino acids. V lost 3 bases and J lost 6, with 21 bases in between. The CDR3 region has the DNA TGTGCCAGCTCACCGCTGGCTATGGGACTGAGAGGCAATGAGCAGTTCTTC. Translating it yields CASSPLAMGLRGNEQFF.

The CDR3 reads CATSRGAGSAYGANVLTF. Written as DNA, the CDR3 is TGTGCCACCAGCAGAGGTGCAGGGTCGGCGTACGGGGCCAACGTCCTGACTTTC. The rearrangement uses TRBV15 and TRBJ2-6; maybe TRBD1 (5 bases). The CDR3 runs 18 residues. The V end lost 1 base, the J end lost 4 bases, and 17 bases lay between the germline ends. Germline CDR1 is LNHNV and CDR2 is YYDKDF (reference sequence). Using reference TRBV15 and TRBJ2-6 for the parts outside the CDR3, the full variable domain is DAMVIQNPRYQVTQFGKPVTLSCSQTLNHNVMYWYQQKSSQAPKLLFHYYDKDFNNEADTPDNFQSRRPNTSFCFLDIRSPGLGDTAMYLCATSRGAGSAYGANVLTFGAGSRLTVL.

This clonotype has more than one count but fewer than ten. The gene calls are TRBV3-1 and TRBJ2-7, with no clear D. This CDR3 has 14 amino acids. Trimming cost V 4 bases and J 2 bases, with 12 bases left between them. Germline CDR1 reads LGHDT; CDR2 reads YNNKEL (reference sequence). CDR3 coding DNA: TGTGCCAGCAGCCGGACGGGCATTACCTACGAGCAGTACTTC. This encodes CASSRTGITYEQYF.

This clonotype turned up a few times. The DNA for the CDR3 is TGTGCCAGCAGCTCGCTACAACGTAATTCACCCCTCCACTTT. This gives the protein CASSSLQRNSPLHF. This rearrangement joins TRBV7-8 to TRBJ1-6; D remains ambiguous. The V gene lost 4 bases and the J gene lost 6 bases, with 10 bases spanning the gap. Germline values: CDR1 SGHVS, CDR2 FQNEAQ. The CDR3 is 14 residues long.

This clonotype has more than one count but fewer than ten. V and J are TRBV19 and TRBJ1-2, with D perhaps matching TRBD1 (5 bases). The CDR3 totals 13 residues. The germline V gene encodes CDR1 LNHDA and CDR2 SQIVND (reference sequence). With 3 bases removed from V and 5 bases from J, the gap between germline ends came to 10 bases. CDR3: CASSIDRGYGYTF. The DNA of the CDR3 is TGTGCCAGTAGTATCGACAGAGGGTATGGCTACACCTTC. The full variable domain, rest sourced from reference TRBV19 and TRBJ1-2, is DGGITQSPKYLFRKEGQNVTLSCEQNLNHDAMYWYRQDPGQGLRLIYYSQIVNDFQKGDIAEGYSVSREKKESFPLTVTSAQKNPTAFYLCASSIDRGYGYTFGSGTRLTVV.

The gene calls are TRBV28 and TRBJ1-2, with TRBD1 identical over 7 bases. Germline V gene sequence: CDR1 MDHEN, CDR2 SYDVKM. The CDR3 has 14 amino acids. Trimming removed 5 bases from V and 8 bases from J; junction bases left unmatched: 11. The CDR3 protein is CASSIGTVSRGYTF. In nucleotides, the CDR3 is TGTGCCAGCAGTATCGGGACAGTCTCACGGGGCTACACCTTC.

The chain couples TRBV20-1 to TRBJ2-7, with 10 bases identical to TRBD2. The CDR3 totals 15 residues. V gave up 4 bases and J gave up 3 bases; unmatched junction bases: 9. CDR1 and CDR2 from the germline V gene are DFQATT and SNEGSKA (reference sequence). The CDR3 nucleotides are TGCAGTGCTACCCCATCAGCGGGAGGGATCTACGAGCAGTACTTC. As protein: CSATPSAGGIYEQYF.

This clonotype was counted at least ten times. At one end the junction does not follow the germline gene, possibly because of a read error. The chain employs TRBV2 and TRBJ1-2; 9 bases align to TRBD1. Germline V gives CDR1 SNHLY, CDR2 FYNNEI. This CDR3 comprises 15 residues. CDR3 DNA: TGTGCCAGCACTGAACGGACAGGGGAGGGCTATGGCTACACCTTC. As protein: CASTERTGEGYGYTF.

The chain carries TRBV28 and TRBJ2-7; D could derive from TRBD1 or TRBD2 (6 bases each). The CDR3 extends over 15 amino acids. The V gene's germline CDR1 is MDHEN and CDR2 SYDVKM. Trimming removed 6 bases from V and 3 bases from J, with 18 bases in between. CDR3 bases: TGTGCCAGCAGCCTAATTCTAGGGGGGATCTACGAGCAGTACTTC. Its protein product is CASSLILGGIYEQYF.